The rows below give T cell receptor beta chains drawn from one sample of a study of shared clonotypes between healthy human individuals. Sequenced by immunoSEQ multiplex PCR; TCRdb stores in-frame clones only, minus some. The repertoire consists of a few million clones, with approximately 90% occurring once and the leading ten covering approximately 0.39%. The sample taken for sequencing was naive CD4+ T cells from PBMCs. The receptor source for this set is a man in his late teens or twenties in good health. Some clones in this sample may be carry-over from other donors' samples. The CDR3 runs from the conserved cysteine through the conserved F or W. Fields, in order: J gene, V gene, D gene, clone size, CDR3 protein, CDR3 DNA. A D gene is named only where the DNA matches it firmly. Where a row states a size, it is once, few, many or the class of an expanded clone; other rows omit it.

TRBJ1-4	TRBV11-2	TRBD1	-	CASSLDSTPGGEKLFF	TGTGCCAGCAGCTTAGATAGCACGCCAGGGGGTGAAAAACTGTTTTTT
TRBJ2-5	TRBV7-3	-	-	CASSLFGGTAQETQYF	TGTGCCAGCAGCTTATTTGGCGGGACAGCCCAAGAGACCCAGTACTTC
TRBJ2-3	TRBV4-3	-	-	CASSQAQAAGIDTQYF	TGCGCCAGCAGCCAAGCCCAGGCAGCGGGTATAGATACGCAGTATTTT
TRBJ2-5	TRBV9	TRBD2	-	CASSGTSGQAAQYF	TGTGCCAGCAGCGGGACTAGCGGCCAGGCGGCCCAGTACTTC
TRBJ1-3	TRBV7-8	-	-	CASSLADRSGNTIYF	TGTGCCAGCAGCTTAGCCGACCGCTCTGGAAACACCATATATTTT
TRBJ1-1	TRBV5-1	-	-	CASSRGAGTEAFF	TGCGCCAGCAGCCGGGGAGCGGGCACTGAAGCTTTCTTT
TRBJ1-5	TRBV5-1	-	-	CASSEDGHGNQPQHF	TGCGCCAGCAGCGAAGACGGCCATGGCAATCAGCCCCAGCATTTT
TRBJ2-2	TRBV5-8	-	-	CASSLYPTGELFF	TGTGCCAGCAGCTTGTACCCGACCGGGGAGCTGTTTTTT
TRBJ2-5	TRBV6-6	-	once	CASISRGEETQYF	TGTGCCAGCATTTCGAGGGGTGAAGAGACCCAGTACTTC
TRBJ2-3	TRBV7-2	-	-	CASSLEQGEDTQYF	TGTGCCAGCAGCTTAGAACAGGGCGAAGATACGCAGTATTTT
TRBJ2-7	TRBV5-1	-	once	CASRGTNSYEQYF	TGCGCCAGCCGAGGGACAAACTCCTACGAGCAGTACTTC
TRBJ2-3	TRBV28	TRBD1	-	CASSRSGTDYPLGTDTQYF	TGTGCCAGCAGCCGGTCCGGGACAGACTACCCCCTGGGCACAGATACGCAGTATTTT
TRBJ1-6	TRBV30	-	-	CAFLGRRLSSYNSPLHF	TGTGCCTTCTTAGGGAGACGGTTGAGCTCCTATAATTCACCCCTCCACTTT
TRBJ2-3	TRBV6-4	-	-	CASSGGPGASDTQYF	TGTGCCAGCAGTGGGGGCCCGGGAGCTTCGGATACGCAGTATTTT
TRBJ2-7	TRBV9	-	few	CASSAAWALGYEQYF	TGTGCCAGCAGCGCCGCCTGGGCACTAGGCTACGAGCAGTACTTC
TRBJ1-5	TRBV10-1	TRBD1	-	CASDRVYSNQPQHF	TGCGCCAGCGACAGGGTATATAGCAATCAGCCCCAGCATTTT
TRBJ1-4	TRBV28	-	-	CASSSSGLGEKLFF	TGTGCCAGCAGTTCGTCAGGGTTAGGGGAAAAACTGTTTTTT
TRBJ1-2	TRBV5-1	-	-	CASHSGYVAYGYTF	TGCGCCAGCCACTCGGGTTATGTCGCCTACGGCTACACCTTC
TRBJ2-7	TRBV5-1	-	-	CASSGGQGRYEQYF	TGCGCCAGCAGCGGTGGGCAGGGGAGGTACGAGCAGTACTTC
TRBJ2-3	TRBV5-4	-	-	CASSGGHWLDTQYF	TGTGCCAGCAGCGGGGGCCATTGGTTGGATACGCAGTATTTT
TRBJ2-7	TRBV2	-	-	CASSVFRGSYEQYF	TGTGCCAGCAGTGTCTTCAGGGGTAGTTACGAGCAGTACTTC
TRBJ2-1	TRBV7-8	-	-	CASSSPVGLLLYNEQFF	TGTGCCAGCAGTTCTCCCGTGGGCCTCCTGTTGTACAATGAGCAGTTCTTC
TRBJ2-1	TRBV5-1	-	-	CASTVQGTSNEQFF	TGCGCCAGCACCGTACAGGGTACGTCCAATGAGCAGTTCTTC
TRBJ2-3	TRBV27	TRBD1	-	CASSSWTGGADTQYF	TGTGCCAGCAGTTCCTGGACAGGGGGGGCAGATACGCAGTATTTT
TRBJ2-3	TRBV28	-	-	CASSLVPFLRPTDTQYF	TGTGCCAGCAGTTTGGTCCCCTTCTTGCGACCAACAGATACGCAGTATTTT
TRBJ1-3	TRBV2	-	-	CASSAFWTPGNTIYF	TGTGCCAGCAGTGCCTTCTGGACACCTGGAAACACCATATATTTT
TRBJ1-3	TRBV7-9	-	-	CASSLGAGRGNTIYF	TGTGCCAGCAGCTTAGGGGCAGGGAGGGGAAACACCATATATTTT
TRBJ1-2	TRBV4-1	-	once	CASSPLDSLIDGYTF	TGCGCCAGCAGCCCACTAGACAGCCTAATTGATGGCTACACCTTC
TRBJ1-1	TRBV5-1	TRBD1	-	CASSSGQGPEAFF	TGCGCCAGCAGCTCGGGACAGGGACCTGAAGCTTTCTTT
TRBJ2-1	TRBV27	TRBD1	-	CASSNRGFYNEQFF	TGTGCCAGCAGTAACAGGGGCTTCTACAATGAGCAGTTCTTC
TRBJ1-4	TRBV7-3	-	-	CASSQQGSIGKLFF	TGTGCCAGCAGCCAGCAGGGTTCGATCGGAAAACTGTTTTTT
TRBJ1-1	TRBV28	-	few	CASSSLVGNTEAFF	TGTGCCAGCAGTTCCCTCGTGGGGAACACTGAAGCTTTCTTT
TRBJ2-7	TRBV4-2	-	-	CASSQVGYEQYF	TGTGCCAGCAGCCAAGTGGGATATGAGCAGTACTTC
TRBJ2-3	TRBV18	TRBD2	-	CASNGLAGGDTQYF	TGTGCCAGCAACGGGCTAGCGGGAGGCGATACGCAGTATTTT
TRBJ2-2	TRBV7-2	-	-	CASSQDTGWYGGELFF	TGTGCCAGCAGCCAGGACACCGGATGGTATGGCGGGGAGCTGTTTTTT